This T cell receptor beta chain was observed in a study of T-cell memory formation after mild COVID-19. General study findings and limits: Pre-infection memory already had some responding clones, implying cross-reactive memory joined. Clones that contracted clustered mainly in CM and EM if CD4+ and in EMRA if CD8+. From day 15 to 85, contracting clones were balanced between CD4 and CD8, whereas later expanders leaned toward CD4+.

TCR alpha and TCR beta cDNA libraries carrying sample barcodes and UMIs were produced by 5'RACE using constant-segment primers. TCRdb ran MiXCR on the 5' RACE reads and lists one entry per CDR3 protein. The top ten clones hold 1.4% of a sample with 45,000 to 50,000 distinct CDR3 sequences, around 7% of them seen once. This clonotype was seen ten or more times. The antigen is unknown. Trimming at V came to 5 bases and at J to 4 bases, leaving 4 bases not matched to a gene. This CDR3 spans 14 amino acids. Germline loops: CDR1 SGHTA, CDR2 FQGTGA. The sample taken for sequencing was PBMCs or a T cell subset sorted from them (not recorded which). This receptor was obtained from a man aged 18 to 30 who had mild COVID-19 (a few samples of this study predate the infection). Cell type and time point are not known. This chain uses TRBV7-3 with TRBJ2-1, with TRBD1 matching over 8 bases. This CDR3 is CASSDRGPYNEQFF. CDR3 DNA sequence: TGTGCCAGCAGCGACAGGGGACCGTACAATGAGCAGTTCTTC.